Following are 9 T cell receptor beta chains from one sample sequenced in a study of identical twins (dated by TCRdb to 2016 to 2017). The library was built by means of 5' RACE. These reads were obtained on an Illumina HiSeq 2000. TCRdb trimmed the raw reads at Q25, called clones with MiXCR and kept productive beta chains. CDR3 protein sequences are deduplicated, and each keeps its most common genes and DNA. This sample is represented by 500,000 to 600,000 distinct CDR3 sequences; roughly 21% of them were singletons. Under 0.95% of the sample rests with the top ten. These sequences were also reported in another study, on T cells expressing NK-cell markers.

The sample taken for sequencing was CD4+ T cells sorted from blood. These receptors all come from a young woman in good health.

This clonotype appeared a few times. The chain is built from TRBV6-5 and TRBJ2-2, with 10 bases fitting TRBD2. The trim removed 1 base at V and 5 bases at J, leaving 1 base unmatched. Germline CDR1 reads MNHEY; CDR2 reads SVGAGI. This CDR3 region has 15 residues. This chain's CDR3 is CASSYWTSGTGELFF. The CDR3 DNA reads as TGTGCCAGCAGTTACTGGACTAGCGGAACCGGGGAGCTGTTTTTT.

This clonotype has a handful of counts. V is TRBV3-1 and J is TRBJ2-3; D possibly corresponds to TRBD2 (6 bases). From germline, CDR1 is LGHDT and CDR2 YNNKEL (reference sequence). This CDR3 region has 15 residues. V lost 1 base, J lost 3 bases, and 11 bases lay in between. As DNA, the CDR3 is TGTGCCAGCAGCCAAGTAGGAGGGGCGACAGATACGCAGTATTTT. Translation gives CASSQVGGATDTQYF.

V and J are TRBV11-1 and TRBJ1-3, with D hard to call. This CDR3 has 14 amino acids. The germline V and J ends were trimmed by 5 bases and 0 bases, with 8 bases remaining between them. The germline V gene has CDR1 SGHAT and CDR2 FQDESV (reference sequence). CDR3 nucleotides: TGTGCCAGCAGCCCGACGTCCTCTGGAAACACCATATATTTT. This codes for CASSPTSSGNTIYF. The complete variable domain, with remaining parts taken from reference TRBV11-1 and TRBJ1-3, reads EAEVAQSPRYKITEKSQAVAFWCDPISGHATLYWYRQILGQGPELLVQFQDESVVDDSQLPKDRFSAERLKGVDSTLKIQPAELGDSAMYLCASSPTSSGNTIYFGEGSWLTVV.

The V call is TRBV6-1, the J call TRBJ1-1; D gene ambiguous. The CDR3 extends over 12 amino acids. Germline CDR1 MNHNS, CDR2 SASEGT. V was clipped by 8 bases and J by 2 bases, with 9 bases between them. The CDR3 nucleotides read TGTGCCAGCGGTCGCCCAAACACTGAAGCTTTCTTT. It codes for CASGRPNTEAFF.

This clonotype was found a few times. The chain has TRBV4-3 and TRBJ1-2, with unresolved D. CDR1 LGHNA and CDR2 YSLEER come from the germline V gene. V was pared by 1 base and J by 0 bases, with 6 bases between. There are 14 residues in the CDR3. CDR3 residues: CASSQGYSNYGYTF. CDR3 bases: TGCGCCAGCAGCCAAGGTTATTCTAACTATGGCTACACCTTC.

The chain employs TRBV12-3 or TRBV12-4 and TRBJ2-7; 8 positions agree with TRBD1. There are 14 residues in the CDR3. V lost 7 bases to trimming and J lost 4 bases; unmatched junction nucleotides: 9. CDR3 nucleotide sequence: TGTGCCAGCAAGACCGCAGGGGGCTCTTACGAGCAGTACTTC. Protein: CASKTAGGSYEQYF.

This clonotype showed up just a few times. The chain carries TRBV6-5 and TRBJ2-7; D is undetermined. Trimming cost V 2 bases and J 0 bases, with 8 bases left between them. The germline V gene has CDR1 MNHEY and CDR2 SVGAGI. CDR3 length equals 14 residues. CDR3 protein: CASSYTWDSYEQYF. The CDR3 DNA reads as TGTGCCAGCAGTTACACCTGGGACTCCTACGAGCAGTACTTC.

A few counts support this clonotype. The J gene is TRBJ1-1, the V gene TRBV7-9; TRBD1 matches at 7 bases. This CDR3 is built from 15 residues. The germline CDR1 and CDR2 sequences are SEHNR and FQNEAQ (reference sequence). The ends lost 5 bases at V and 5 bases at J; junction bases unmatched: 11. The CDR3 nucleotides are TGTGCCAGCAGCCCATTGGACAGGCTGTATACTGAAGCTTTCTTT. This encodes CASSPLDRLYTEAFF.

This clonotype came up a few times. The chain recombines TRBV20-1 with TRBJ2-7; D call uncertain. In germline, CDR1 is DFQATT, CDR2 SNEGSKA (reference sequence). V gave up 5 bases and J gave up 2 bases, with 16 bases separating them. This CDR3 has 14 residues. This CDR3 reads CSASQGARPYEQYF. DNA of the CDR3: TGCAGTGCTTCTCAAGGAGCCCGTCCCTACGAGCAGTACTTC.